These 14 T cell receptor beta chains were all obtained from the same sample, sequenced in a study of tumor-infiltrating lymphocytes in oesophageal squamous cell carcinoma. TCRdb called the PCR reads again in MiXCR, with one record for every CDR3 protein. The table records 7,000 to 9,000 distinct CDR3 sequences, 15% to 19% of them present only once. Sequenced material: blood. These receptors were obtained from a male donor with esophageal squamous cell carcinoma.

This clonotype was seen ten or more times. The CDR3: CASSPGQGVGGYTF. DNA of the CDR3: TGTGCCAGCAGCCCGGGACAGGGGGTCGGTGGCTACACCTTC. This sequence joins TRBV6-1 and TRBJ1-2; 11 bases are shared with TRBD1. V lost 6 bases and J lost 7; bases outside the gene matches: 7. Germline CDR1 MNHNS, CDR2 SASEGT. CDR3 length: 14 residues.

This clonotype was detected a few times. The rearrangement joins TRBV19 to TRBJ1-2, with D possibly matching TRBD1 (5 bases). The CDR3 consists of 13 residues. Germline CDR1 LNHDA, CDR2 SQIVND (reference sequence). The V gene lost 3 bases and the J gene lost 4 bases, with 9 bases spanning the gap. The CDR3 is CASSIGDLYGYTF. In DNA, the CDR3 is TGTGCCAGTAGTATTGGGGACCTCTATGGCTACACCTTC.

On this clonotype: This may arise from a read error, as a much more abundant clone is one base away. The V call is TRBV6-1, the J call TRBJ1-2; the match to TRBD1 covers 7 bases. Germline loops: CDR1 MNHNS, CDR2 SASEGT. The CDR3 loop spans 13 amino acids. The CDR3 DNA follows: TGTGCCAGCAGTCCCAACAGGGGCTATAGCTACACCTTC. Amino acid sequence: CASSPNRGYSYTF.

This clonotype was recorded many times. The CDR3 DNA follows: TGTGCCAGCACAAATACAGGGAAGGGGCAGCCCCAGCATTTT. As protein: CASTNTGKGQPQHF. The chain carries TRBV28 and TRBJ1-5, with a weak D call TRBD1 (6 bases). Trimming pared 7 bases from V and 7 bases from J, leaving 17 bases between. The germline CDR1 and CDR2 sequences are MDHEN and SYDVKM. This CDR3 contains 14 residues.

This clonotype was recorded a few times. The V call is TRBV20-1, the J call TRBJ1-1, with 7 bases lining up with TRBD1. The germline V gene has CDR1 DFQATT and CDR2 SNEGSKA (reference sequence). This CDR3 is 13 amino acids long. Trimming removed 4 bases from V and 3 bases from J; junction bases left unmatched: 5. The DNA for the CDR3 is TGCAGTGCTATTAGGGGGCAAGACACTGAAGCTTTCTTT. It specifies CSAIRGQDTEAFF.

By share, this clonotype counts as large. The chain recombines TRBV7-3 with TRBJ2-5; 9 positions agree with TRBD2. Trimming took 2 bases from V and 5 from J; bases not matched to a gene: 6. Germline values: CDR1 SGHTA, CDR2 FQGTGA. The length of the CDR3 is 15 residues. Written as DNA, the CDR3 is TGTGCCAGCAGCTTACAGGGACTAGCAATGGAGACCCAGTACTTC. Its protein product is CASSLQGLAMETQYF.

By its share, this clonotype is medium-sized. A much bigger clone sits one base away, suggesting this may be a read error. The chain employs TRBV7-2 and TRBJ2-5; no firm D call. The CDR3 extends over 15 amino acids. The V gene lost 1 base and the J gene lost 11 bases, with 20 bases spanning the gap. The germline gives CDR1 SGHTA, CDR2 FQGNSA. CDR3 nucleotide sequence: TGTGCCAGCAGCTTAGGACCGCCGAGTTACAATGAGCAGTACTTC. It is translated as CASSLGPPSYNEQYF.

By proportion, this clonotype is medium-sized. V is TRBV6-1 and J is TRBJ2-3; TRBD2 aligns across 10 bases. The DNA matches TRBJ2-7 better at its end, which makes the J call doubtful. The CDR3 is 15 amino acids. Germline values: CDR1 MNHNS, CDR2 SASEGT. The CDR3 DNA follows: TGTGCCAGCAGTCTTAGCGGGGGGCTCTCCTACGAGCAGTACTTC. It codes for CASSLSGGLSYEQYF.

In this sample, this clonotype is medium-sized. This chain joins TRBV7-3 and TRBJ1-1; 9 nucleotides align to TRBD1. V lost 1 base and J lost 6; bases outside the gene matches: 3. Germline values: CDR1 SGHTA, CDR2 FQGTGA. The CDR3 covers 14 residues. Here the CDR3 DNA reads TGTGCCAGCAGCTTAAACAGGGGGCTGTCTGAAGCTTTCTTT. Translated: CASSLNRGLSEAFF.

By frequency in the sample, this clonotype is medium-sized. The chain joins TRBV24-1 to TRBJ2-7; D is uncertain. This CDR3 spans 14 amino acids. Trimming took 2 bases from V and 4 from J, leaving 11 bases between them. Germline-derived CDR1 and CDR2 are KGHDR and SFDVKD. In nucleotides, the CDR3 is TGTGCCACCAGTGATTCTCGTGAGGTTTACGAGCAGTACTTC. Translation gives CATSDSREVYEQYF.

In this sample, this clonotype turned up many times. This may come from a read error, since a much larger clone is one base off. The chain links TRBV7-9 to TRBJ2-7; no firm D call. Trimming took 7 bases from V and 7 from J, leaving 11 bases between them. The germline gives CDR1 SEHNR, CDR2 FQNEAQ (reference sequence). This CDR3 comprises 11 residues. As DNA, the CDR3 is TGTGCCAGCACCCTGGGCAATGAGCAGTACTTC. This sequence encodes CASTLGNEQYF.

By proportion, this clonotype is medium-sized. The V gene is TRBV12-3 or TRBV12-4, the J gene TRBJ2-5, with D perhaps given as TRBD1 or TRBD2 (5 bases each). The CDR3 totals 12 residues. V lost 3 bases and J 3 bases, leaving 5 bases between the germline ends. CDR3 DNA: TGTGCCAGCAGTTTGGGGGAAGAGACCCAGTACTTC. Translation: CASSLGEETQYF.

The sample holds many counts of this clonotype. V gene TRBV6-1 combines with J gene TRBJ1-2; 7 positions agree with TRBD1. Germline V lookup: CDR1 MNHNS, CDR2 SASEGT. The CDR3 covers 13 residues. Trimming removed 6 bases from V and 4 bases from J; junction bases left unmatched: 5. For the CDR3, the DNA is TGTGCCAGCAGCGCCGGGACAGTCTATGGCTACACCTTC. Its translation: CASSAGTVYGYTF.

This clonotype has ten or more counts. CDR3 sequence reads: CASSLSGTMNTEAFF. DNA for the CDR3: TGTGCCAGCAGCTTATCCGGGACAATGAACACTGAAGCTTTCTTT. The chain has TRBV5-5 and TRBJ1-1, with D perhaps TRBD1 (6 bases). Germline CDR1 SGHKS, CDR2 YYEKEE (reference sequence). V lost 2 bases and J 0 bases, leaving 11 bases between the germline ends. The CDR3 runs 15 residues.